The entry below gives a single TCR beta chain sequence along with its context. Its specificity is not known. For CDR3 and TCR beta VDJ profiling, genomic DNA was the template used. TCRdb re-derived calls from the reads in MiXCR, one entry per CDR3 protein. The sample records around 400,000 distinct CDR3 sequences, under 80% being singletons. This entry is derived from a study of CD8+CD57+ T cells in acquired aplastic anemia. The wider study: Healthy donor CD4+ samples were sequenced to a depth that averaged roughly 10 million reads. Broader study findings: Overlapping CD8+ CDR3 repertoires of patients and controls contained under 30 shared sequences.

There are 15 residues in the CDR3. J lost 4 bases, V lost 6 bases, and 6 bases had no gene match. CDR1 is DFQATT, CDR2 SNEGSKA, per germline (reference sequence). The source is a human donor in good health, serving as a control. Material for sequencing was sorted CD4+, CD8+, or CD8+CD57+ T cells (not recorded which) from PBMCs. The rearrangement uses TRBV20-1 and TRBJ2-3; TRBD2 aligns across 14 bases. CDR3 residues: CSAPGTSGGPDTQYF. The CDR3 DNA follows: TGCAGTGCCCCCGGGACTAGCGGGGGCCCAGATACGCAGTATTTT.